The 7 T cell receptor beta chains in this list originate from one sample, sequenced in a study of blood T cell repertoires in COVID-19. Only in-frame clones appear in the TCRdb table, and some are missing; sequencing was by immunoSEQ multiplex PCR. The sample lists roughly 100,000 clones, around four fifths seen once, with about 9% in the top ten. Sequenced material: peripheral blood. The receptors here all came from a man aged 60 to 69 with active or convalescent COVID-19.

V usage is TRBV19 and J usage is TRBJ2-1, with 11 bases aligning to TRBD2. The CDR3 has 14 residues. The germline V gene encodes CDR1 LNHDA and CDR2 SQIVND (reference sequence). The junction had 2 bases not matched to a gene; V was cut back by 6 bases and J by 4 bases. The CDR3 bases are TGTGCCAGTAGGACTAGCGGGAATTACAATGAGCAGTTCTTC. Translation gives CASRTSGNYNEQFF.

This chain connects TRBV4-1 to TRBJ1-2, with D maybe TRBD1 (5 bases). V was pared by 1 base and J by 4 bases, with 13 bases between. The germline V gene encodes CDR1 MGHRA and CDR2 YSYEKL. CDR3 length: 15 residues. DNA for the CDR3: TGCGCCAGCAGCCAAGGGGACTCCTTTGGCTATGGCTACACCTTC. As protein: CASSQGDSFGYGYTF.

The CDR3 sequence: CASSLLGGGSPLHF. The CDR3, as DNA: TGCGCCAGCAGCTTACTAGGGGGCGGTTCACCCCTCCACTTT. The chain carries TRBV5-1 and TRBJ1-6; 7 bases agree with TRBD1. The CDR3 sequence is 14 residues long. The V gene end was trimmed by 2 bases and the J gene end by 9 bases; junction bases not matched to a gene: 5. Germline V gene sequence: CDR1 SGHRS, CDR2 YFSETQ.

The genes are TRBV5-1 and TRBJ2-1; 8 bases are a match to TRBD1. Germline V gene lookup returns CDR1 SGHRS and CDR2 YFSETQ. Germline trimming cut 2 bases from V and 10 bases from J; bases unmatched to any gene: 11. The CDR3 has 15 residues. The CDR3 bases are TGCGCCAGCAGCTTCCAGGGGGCTAACTATGAAGAGCAGTTCTTC. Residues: CASSFQGANYEEQFF.

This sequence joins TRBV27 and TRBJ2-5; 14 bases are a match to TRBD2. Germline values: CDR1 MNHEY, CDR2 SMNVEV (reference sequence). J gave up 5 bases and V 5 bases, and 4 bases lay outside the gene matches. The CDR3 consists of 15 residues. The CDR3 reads CASSPRLAGGETQYF. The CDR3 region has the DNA TGTGCCAGCAGTCCCCGACTAGCGGGAGGGGAGACCCAGTACTTC.

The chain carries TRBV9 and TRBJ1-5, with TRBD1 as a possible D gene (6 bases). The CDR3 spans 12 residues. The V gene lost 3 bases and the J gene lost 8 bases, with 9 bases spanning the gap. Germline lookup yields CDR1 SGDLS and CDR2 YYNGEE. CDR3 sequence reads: CASSGGQEPQHF. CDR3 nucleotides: TGTGCCAGCAGCGGGGGACAAGAGCCCCAGCATTTT. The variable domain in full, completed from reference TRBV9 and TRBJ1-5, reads DSGVTQTPKHLITATGQRVTLRCSPRSGDLSVYWYQQSLDQGLQFLIQYYNGEERAKGNILERFSAQQFPDLHSELNLSSLELGDSALYFCASSGGQEPQHFGDGTRLSIL.

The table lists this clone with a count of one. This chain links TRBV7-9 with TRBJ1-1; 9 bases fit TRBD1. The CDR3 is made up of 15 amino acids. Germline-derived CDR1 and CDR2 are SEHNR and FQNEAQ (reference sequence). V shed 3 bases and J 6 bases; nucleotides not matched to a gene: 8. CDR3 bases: TGTGCCAGCAGCTTTGTGGGACAGGGAGTATCTGAAGCTTTCTTT. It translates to CASSFVGQGVSEAFF.